This T cell receptor beta chain is drawn from a study of human T cells and chemical hapten exposure. The study, taken as a whole, reports: Sensitizing with DPC caused no change in TCRs above 1 in 1000 frequency. Significantly more large CDR3 similarity clusters arose among expanded TCRs than among controls.

The time point is: patch test 3, about 24 weeks after DPC sensitization. The treatment denotes: therapeutic diphenylcyclopropenone sensitization with weekly scalp DPC. V lost 6 bases, J lost 4 bases, and 11 bases stayed unmatched. From germline, CDR1 is MNHEY and CDR2 SVGEGT. The CDR3 covers 16 residues. In the library, unique molecular identifiers were attached to individual cDNA molecules. Authors' analysis steps: TCRs per sample had a median of approximately 88,000 and ranged from 23,224 to 690,600. TCRdb re-called the RACE reads through MiXCR, storing one row per CDR3 protein. The V and J calls follow TCRdb's processing rather than the paper's. The sample lists about 160,000 distinct CDR3 sequences, roughly a quarter seen once, with around 2.3% in the top ten. As for this clonotype: Its antigen is not identified.

The chain is built from TRBV6-2 or TRBV6-3 and TRBJ2-5; 10 bases agree with TRBD2. The source of this sequence is a woman under 30 with alopecia areata. Some clones in this sample may be carry-over from other donors' samples. The sample here was whole blood, taken in connection with sensitization to the hapten diphenylcyclopropenone (DPC). CDR3 amino acids: CASRVGTSEQVETQYF. CDR3 sequence (DNA): TGTGCCAGCAGGGTCGGGACTAGCGAGCAAGTAGAGACCCAGTACTTC.